These 5 T cell receptor beta chains were sequenced from one sample in a study of CD8+ T cells in alopecia areata. RNA, once extracted, was reverse transcribed into cDNA for use as the sequencing template. Data came from immunoSEQ multiplex PCR; TCRdb stores just in-frame clones and leaves some out. The table has 170,000 or so clones, 63% seen once; the top ten hold over 1.5%. This sample comprised CD4+ T cells sorted from blood, obtained at week 0. These receptors originate from a human donor with alopecia areata.

The sample holds one count of this clone. V gene TRBV29-1 combines with J gene TRBJ2-2; tentative D call: TRBD1 (5 bases). The V end was cut by 4 bases, the J end by 7 bases, with 10 bases between. The germline gives CDR1 SQVTM, CDR2 ANQGSEA. The CDR3 has 12 amino acids. CDR3 amino acids: CSVAGSGGELFF. The CDR3 nucleotides are TGCAGCGTTGCAGGGTCCGGCGGGGAGCTGTTTTTT.

The J gene is TRBJ2-2, the V gene TRBV5-1, with D uncertain. The germline V gene has CDR1 SGHRS and CDR2 YFSETQ. CDR3 length equals 16 residues. V was cut by 4 bases and J by 5 bases, with 18 bases left in between. CDR3 bases: TGCGCCAGCAGCCCCGGTGGCGGCGGCAGTACCGGGGAGCTGTTTTTT. It yields the protein CASSPGGGGSTGELFF. The variable domain in full, with the rest retrieved from reference TRBV5-1 and TRBJ2-2, is KAGVTQTPRYLIKTRGQQVTLSCSPISGHRSVSWYQQTPGQGLQFLFEYFSETQRNKGNFPGRFSGRQFSNSRSEMNVSTLELGDSALYLCASSPGGGGSTGELFFGEGSRLTVL.

In this sample, this clone turned up a few times. CDR3 loop: CASSLTGSTDTQYF. The CDR3 DNA reads as TGTGCCAGCAGCTTAACTGGAAGCACAGATACGCAGTATTTT. The rearrangement links TRBV7-3 to TRBJ2-3; no firm D call. With 0 bases removed from V and 0 bases from J, the gap between germline ends came to 4 bases. In germline, CDR1 is SGHTA, CDR2 FQGTGA. The CDR3 is 14 residues long.

This chain connects TRBV7-9 to TRBJ1-2; 7 nucleotides agree with TRBD1. V lost 5 bases, J lost 7 bases, and 13 bases stayed unmatched. Germline loops: CDR1 SEHNR, CDR2 FQNEAQ (reference sequence). CDR3 length: 15 amino acids. CDR3 sequence reads: CASSPVGRQGLGYTF. Written as DNA, the CDR3 is TGTGCCAGCAGCCCAGTCGGGAGACAGGGCCTTGGCTACACCTTC. The variable domain in full, with the rest retrieved from reference TRBV7-9 and TRBJ1-2, is DTGVSQNPRHKITKRGQNVTFRCDPISEHNRLYWYRQTLGQGPEFLTYFQNEAQLEKSRLLSDRFSAERPKGSFSTLEIQRTEQGDSAMYLCASSPVGRQGLGYTFGSGTRLTVV.

The chain employs TRBV7-6 and TRBJ2-5; unclear D gene. CDR1 SGHVS and CDR2 FNYEAQ come from the germline V gene. V was clipped by 1 base and J by 1 base, with 7 bases between them. The CDR3 is 14 amino acids. CDR3 residues: CASSLGALQETQYF. CDR3 sequence (DNA): TGTGCCAGCAGCTTAGGGGCGCTCCAAGAGACCCAGTACTTC.